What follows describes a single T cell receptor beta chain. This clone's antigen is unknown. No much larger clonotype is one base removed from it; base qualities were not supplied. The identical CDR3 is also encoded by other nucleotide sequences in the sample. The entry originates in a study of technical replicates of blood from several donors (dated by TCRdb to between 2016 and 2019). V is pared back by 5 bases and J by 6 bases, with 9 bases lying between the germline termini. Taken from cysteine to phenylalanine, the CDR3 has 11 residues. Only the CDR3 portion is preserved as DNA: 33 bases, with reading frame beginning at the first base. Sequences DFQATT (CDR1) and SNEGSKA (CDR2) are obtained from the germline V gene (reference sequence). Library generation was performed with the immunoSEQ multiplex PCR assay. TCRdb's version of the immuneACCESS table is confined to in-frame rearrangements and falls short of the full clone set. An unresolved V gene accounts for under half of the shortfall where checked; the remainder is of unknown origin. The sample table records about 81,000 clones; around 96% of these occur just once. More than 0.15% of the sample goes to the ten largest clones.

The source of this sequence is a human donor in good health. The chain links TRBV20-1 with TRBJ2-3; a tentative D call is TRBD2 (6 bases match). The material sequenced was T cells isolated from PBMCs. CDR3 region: CSASAGDTQYF. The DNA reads TGCAGTGCTTCTGCGGGGGATACGCAGTATTTT.